This T cell receptor (beta chain) emerged from a study of CD8 T cells in Susac syndrome. Germline V gives CDR1 DFQATT, CDR2 SNEGSKA (reference sequence). This CDR3 has 18 amino acids. V trimming: 0 bases; J trimming: 0 bases; junction bases outside the gene matches: 13. An input of roughly 0.45 to 1 ug of RNA was subjected to reverse transcription using random hexamers. TCRdb fed the immunoSEQ multiplex PCR reads into MiXCR, producing one record per CDR3 protein. The sample contains tens of thousands of distinct CDR3 sequences, about 93% of which appear only once. This TCR was recovered from a human donor with Susac syndrome. This rearrangement joins TRBV20-1 to TRBJ1-2; TRBD1 matches at 7 bases. Specimen: CD8+ T cells from PBMCs. The CDR3 protein is CSAREFRDSLTANYGYTF. Here the CDR3 DNA reads TGCAGTGCTAGAGAATTTCGGGACAGCTTAACAGCTAACTATGGCTACACCTTC.